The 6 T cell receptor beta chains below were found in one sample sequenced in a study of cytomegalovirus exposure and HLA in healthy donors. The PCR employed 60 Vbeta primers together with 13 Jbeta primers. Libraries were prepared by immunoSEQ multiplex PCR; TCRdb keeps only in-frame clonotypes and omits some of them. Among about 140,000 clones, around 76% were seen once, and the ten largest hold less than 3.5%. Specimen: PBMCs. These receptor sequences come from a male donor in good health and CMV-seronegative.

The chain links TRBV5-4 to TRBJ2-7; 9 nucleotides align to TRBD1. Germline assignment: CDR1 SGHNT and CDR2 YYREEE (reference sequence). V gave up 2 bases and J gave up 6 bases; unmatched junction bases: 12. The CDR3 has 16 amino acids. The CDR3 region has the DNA TGTGCCAGCAGCTTAGCCGGGACAGGGCGCGTCGGCGAGCAGTACTTC. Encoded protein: CASSLAGTGRVGEQYF.

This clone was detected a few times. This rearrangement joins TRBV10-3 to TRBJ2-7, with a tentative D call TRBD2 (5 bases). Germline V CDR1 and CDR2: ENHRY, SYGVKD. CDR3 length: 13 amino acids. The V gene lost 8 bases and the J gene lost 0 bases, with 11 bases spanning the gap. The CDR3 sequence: CAIGHGVSYEQYF. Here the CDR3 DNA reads TGTGCCATCGGGCACGGGGTCTCCTACGAGCAGTACTTC.

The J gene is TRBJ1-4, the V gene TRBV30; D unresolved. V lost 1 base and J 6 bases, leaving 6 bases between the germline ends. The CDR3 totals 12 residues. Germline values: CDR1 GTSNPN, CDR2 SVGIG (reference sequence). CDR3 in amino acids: CAWSAGYEKLFF. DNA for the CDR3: TGTGCCTGGAGTGCGGGGTATGAAAAACTGTTTTTT.

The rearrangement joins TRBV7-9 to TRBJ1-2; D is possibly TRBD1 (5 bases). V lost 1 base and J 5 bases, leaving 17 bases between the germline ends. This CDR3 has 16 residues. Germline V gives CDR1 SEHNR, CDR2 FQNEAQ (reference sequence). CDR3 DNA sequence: TGTGCCAGCAGCTTAGTAGGGGCCGATTACTCTTATGGCTACACCTTC. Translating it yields CASSLVGADYSYGYTF.

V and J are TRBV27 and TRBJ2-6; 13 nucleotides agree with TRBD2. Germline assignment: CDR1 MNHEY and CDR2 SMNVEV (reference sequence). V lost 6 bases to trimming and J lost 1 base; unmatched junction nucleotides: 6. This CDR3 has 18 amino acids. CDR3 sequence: CASRSGTSGVSGANVLTF. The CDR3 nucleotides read TGTGCCAGCAGATCCGGGACTAGCGGGGTTTCTGGGGCCAACGTCCTGACTTTC.

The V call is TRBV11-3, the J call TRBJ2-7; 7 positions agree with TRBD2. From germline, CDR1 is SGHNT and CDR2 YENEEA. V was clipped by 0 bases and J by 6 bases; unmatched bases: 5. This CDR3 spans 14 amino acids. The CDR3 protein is CASSLDRTSREQYF. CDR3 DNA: TGTGCCAGCAGCTTAGACCGGACTAGTCGCGAGCAGTACTTC.